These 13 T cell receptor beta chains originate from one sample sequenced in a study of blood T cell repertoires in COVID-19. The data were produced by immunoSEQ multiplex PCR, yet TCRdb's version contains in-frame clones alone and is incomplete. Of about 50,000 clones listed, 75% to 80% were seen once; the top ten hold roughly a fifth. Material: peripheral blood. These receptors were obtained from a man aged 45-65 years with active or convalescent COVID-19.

CDR3 bases: TGTGCCAGTAGTATCGACAGGGGCAGAATGACTGAAGCTTTCTTT. It specifies CASSIDRGRMTEAFF. The J gene is TRBJ1-1, the V gene TRBV19, with 8 bases identical to TRBD1. Germline V gene lookup returns CDR1 LNHDA and CDR2 SQIVND (reference sequence). The CDR3 totals 15 residues. J gave up 5 bases and V 3 bases, and 8 bases lay outside the gene matches.

The DNA for the CDR3 is TGTGCCAGCAGCGAACAGGGGCAGGTCAATCAGCCCCAGCATTTT. It is translated as CASSEQGQVNQPQHF. J is TRBJ1-5 and V is TRBV6-6, with TRBD1 identical over 7 bases. CDR3 size: 15 residues. Germline CDR1 MNHNY, CDR2 SVGAGI (reference sequence). Trimming took 6 bases from V and 3 from J; bases not matched to a gene: 8.

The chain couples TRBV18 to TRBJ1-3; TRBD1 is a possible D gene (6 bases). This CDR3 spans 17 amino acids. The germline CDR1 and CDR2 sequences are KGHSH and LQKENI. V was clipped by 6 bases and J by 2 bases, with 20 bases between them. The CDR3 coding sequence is TGTGCCAGCTCCCCCCAAACAGGGTTTCTACCTGGAAACACCATATATTTT. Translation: CASSPQTGFLPGNTIYF.

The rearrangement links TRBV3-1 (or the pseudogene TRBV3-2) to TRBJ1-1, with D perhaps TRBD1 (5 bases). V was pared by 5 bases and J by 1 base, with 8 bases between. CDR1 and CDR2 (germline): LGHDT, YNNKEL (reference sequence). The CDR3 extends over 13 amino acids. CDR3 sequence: CASSGHTNTEAFF. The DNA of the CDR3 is TGTGCCAGCAGCGGACATACGAACACTGAAGCTTTCTTT.

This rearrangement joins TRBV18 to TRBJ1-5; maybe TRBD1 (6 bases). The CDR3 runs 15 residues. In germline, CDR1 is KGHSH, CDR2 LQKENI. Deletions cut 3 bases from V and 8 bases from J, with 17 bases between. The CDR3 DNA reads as TGTGCCAGCTCACCGCAGGGGACGAAAGGTGAGCCCCAGCATTTT. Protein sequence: CASSPQGTKGEPQHF.

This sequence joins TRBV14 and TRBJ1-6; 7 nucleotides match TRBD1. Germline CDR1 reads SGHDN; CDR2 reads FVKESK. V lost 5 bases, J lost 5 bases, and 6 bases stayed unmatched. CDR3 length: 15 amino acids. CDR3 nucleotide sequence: TGTGCCAGCAGCAAACTGACAGGGAATAATTCACCCCTCCACTTT. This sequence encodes CASSKLTGNNSPLHF.

CDR3 DNA: TGTGCCAGCAGCTCCGGACTAGCGGGGGAGACCCAGTACTTC. Protein: CASSSGLAGETQYF. The chain is built from TRBV13 and TRBJ2-5; 12 bases match TRBD2. The germline CDR1 and CDR2 sequences are PRHDT and FYEKMQ (reference sequence). V shed 4 bases and J 5 bases; nucleotides not matched to a gene: 2. The CDR3 covers 14 residues.

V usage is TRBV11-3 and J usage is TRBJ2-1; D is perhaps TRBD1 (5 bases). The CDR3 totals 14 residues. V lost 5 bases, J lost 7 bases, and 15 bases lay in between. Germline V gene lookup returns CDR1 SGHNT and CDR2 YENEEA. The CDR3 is CASSNPQGRNEQFF. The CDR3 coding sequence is TGTGCCAGCAGCAACCCGCAGGGTAGGAATGAGCAGTTCTTC.

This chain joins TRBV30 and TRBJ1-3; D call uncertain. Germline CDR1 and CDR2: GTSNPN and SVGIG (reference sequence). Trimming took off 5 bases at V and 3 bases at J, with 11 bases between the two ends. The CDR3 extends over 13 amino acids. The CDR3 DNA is TGTGCCTGGGCAGGACTTGGTGGAAACACCATATATTTT. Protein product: CAWAGLGGNTIYF.

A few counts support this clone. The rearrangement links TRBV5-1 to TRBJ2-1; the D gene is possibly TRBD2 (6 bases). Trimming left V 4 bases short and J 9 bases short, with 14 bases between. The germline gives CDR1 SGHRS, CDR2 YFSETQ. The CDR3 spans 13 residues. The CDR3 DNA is TGCGCCAGCAGCGGAACTAGCCTCCGTGAGCAGTTCTTC. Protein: CASSGTSLREQFF.

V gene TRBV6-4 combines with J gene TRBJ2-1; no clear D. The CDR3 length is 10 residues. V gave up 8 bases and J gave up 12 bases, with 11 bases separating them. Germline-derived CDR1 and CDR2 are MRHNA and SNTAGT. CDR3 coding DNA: TGTGCCAGCCGCCCCCGGAGGCAGTTCTTC. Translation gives CASRPRRQFF.

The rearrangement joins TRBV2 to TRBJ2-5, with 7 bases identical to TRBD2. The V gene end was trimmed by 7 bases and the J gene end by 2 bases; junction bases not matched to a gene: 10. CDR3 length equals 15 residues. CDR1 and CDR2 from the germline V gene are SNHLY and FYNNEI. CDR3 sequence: CASTPGGIRQETQYF. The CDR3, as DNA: TGTGCCAGCACACCCGGGGGGATCAGGCAAGAGACCCAGTACTTC. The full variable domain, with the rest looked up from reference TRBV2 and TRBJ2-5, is EPEVTQTPSHQVTQMGQEVILRCVPISNHLYFYWYRQILGQKVEFLVSFYNNEISEKSEIFDDQFSVERPDGSNFTLKIRSTKLEDSAMYFCASTPGGIRQETQYFGPGTRLLVL.

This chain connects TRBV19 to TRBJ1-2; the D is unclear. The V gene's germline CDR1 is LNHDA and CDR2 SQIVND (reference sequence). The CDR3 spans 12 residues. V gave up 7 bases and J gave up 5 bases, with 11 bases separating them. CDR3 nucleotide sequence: TGTGCCAGTACCACTCCCGGGTATGGCTACACCTTC. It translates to CASTTPGYGYTF.